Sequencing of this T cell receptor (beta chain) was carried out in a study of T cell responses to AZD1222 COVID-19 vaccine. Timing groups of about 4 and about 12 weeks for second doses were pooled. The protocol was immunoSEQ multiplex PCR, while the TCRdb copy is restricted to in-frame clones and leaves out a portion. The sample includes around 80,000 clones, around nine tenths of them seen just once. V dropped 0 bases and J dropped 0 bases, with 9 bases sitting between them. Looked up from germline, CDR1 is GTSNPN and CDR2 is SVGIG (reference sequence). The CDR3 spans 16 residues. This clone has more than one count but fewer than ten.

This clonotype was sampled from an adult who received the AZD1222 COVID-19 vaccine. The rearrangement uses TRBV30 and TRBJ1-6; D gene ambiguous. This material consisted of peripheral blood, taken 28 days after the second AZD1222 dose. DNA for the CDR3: TGTGCCTGGAGTGTTAGGAGGGACTCCTATAATTCACCCCTCCACTTT. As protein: CAWSVRRDSYNSPLHF. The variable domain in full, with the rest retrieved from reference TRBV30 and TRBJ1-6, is SQTIHQWPATLVQPVGSPLSLECTVEGTSNPNLYWYRQAAGRGLQLLFYSVGIGQISSEVPQNLSASRPQDRQFILSSKKLLLSDSGFYLCAWSVRRDSYNSPLHFGNGTRLTVT.